This T cell receptor beta chain was sequenced in a study of post-analysis software for immune sequencing data. Study information: Recorded subtypes: relapsing-remitting, secondary progressive, progressive-relapsing; some patients unannotated. Study-wide points: Those with multiple sclerosis, the patient group, showed significantly lower normalized Chao1 diversity than controls. Among four or five TRBV segments more frequent in patients than controls were TRBV5-6, TRBV5-1 and TRBV20-1.

Unique molecular identifiers tagged the TCR beta cDNA libraries. In TCRdb, the PCR reads were re-called with MiXCR into one record per CDR3 protein. Of some 690,000 distinct CDR3 sequences in the sample, 25% to 30% are singletons; the top ten hold more than 0.45%. The germline V and J ends were trimmed by 4 bases and 5 bases, with 17 bases remaining between them. The CDR3 loop spans 15 amino acids. CDR1 is KGHSH, CDR2 LQKENI, per germline. This clonotype was seen a handful of times. Its antigen is currently unknown. This sequence was found in a girl between 10 and 17 years old with multiple sclerosis. The V call is TRBV18, the J call TRBJ2-5; D uncertain. The specimen was blood. The CDR3 is CASSRPPASGETQYF. The CDR3 DNA sequence: TGTGCCAGCTCACGTCCCCCGGCCTCCGGGGAGACCCAGTACTTC.